This T cell receptor beta chain emerged from a study of T cell repertoires in cytomegalovirus infection. Study-level information: Indicated by public TCR beta signatures were CMV infection and matching HLA type. Whole-study results and caveats: Accumulated public TCR beta family frequency recognized individuals carrying CMV together with the relevant HLA. It was HLA-C-restricted CMV-specific TCR beta clonotypes that dominated the response ex vivo.

This clonotype was counted many times. The target antigen is unknown. TCRdb ran MiXCR on the reads and lists one entry per CDR3 protein. The table includes around 100,000 distinct CDR3 sequences, around a tenth detected once. CDR1 and CDR2 from the germline V gene are SGHTA and FQGNSA. The V end lost 4 bases, the J end lost 7 bases, and 16 bases lay between the germline ends. The CDR3 totals 14 residues. Sequencing was carried out using PBMCs, sequenced either directly or after in vitro stimulation (not recorded which). The V and J genes are TRBV7-2 and TRBJ1-2, with D possibly being TRBD1 (5 bases). This TCR was sampled from a human donor in good health (CMV status not recorded). Some clones in this sample may be carry-over from other donors' samples. CDR3 bases: TGTGCCAGCAGCTCTCGGGGAGGGGAAAGTGGCTACACCTTC. Encoded protein: CASSSRGGESGYTF.